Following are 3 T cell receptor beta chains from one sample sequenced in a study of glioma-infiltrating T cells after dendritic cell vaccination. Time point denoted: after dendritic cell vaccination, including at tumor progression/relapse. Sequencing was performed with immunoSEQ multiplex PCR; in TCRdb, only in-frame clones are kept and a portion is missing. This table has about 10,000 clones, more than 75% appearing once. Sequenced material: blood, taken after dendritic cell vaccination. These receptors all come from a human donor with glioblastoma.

CDR3 region: CASSLSSQGPYEQYF. As DNA, the CDR3 is TGCGCCAGCAGCTTAAGTTCTCAGGGGCCCTACGAGCAGTACTTC. The rearrangement joins TRBV5-1 to TRBJ2-7, with a tentative D call TRBD1 (6 bases). V lost 2 bases and J 2 bases, leaving 14 bases between the germline ends. The CDR3 consists of 15 residues. The germline V gene has CDR1 SGHRS and CDR2 YFSETQ.

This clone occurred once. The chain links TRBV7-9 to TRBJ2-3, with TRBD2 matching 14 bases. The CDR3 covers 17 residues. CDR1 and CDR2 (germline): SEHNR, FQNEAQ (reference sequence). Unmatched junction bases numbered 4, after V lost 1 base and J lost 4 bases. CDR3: CASSLGLAGGHSDTQYF. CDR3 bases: TGTGCCAGCAGCTTAGGACTAGCGGGAGGGCACTCAGATACGCAGTATTTT.

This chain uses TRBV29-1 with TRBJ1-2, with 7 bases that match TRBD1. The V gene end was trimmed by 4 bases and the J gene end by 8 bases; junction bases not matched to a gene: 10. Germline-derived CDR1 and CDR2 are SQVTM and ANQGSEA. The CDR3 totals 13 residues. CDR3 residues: CSVVGGGAEGYTF. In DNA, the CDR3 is TGCAGCGTTGTTGGAGGGGGCGCGGAAGGCTACACCTTC.